The 25 T cell receptor beta chains given below trace back to one sample, sequenced in a study of beta chain features in type 1 diabetes. The whole isolated RNA underwent reverse transcription, so sequencing captured expressed TCRB transcripts. The assay was immunoSEQ multiplex PCR, and TCRdb's table has in-frame clones only and misses some. The table has almost 350,000 clones, roughly 8% seen once. The specimen sequenced was central memory CD4+ T cells from blood. These receptors were collected from a woman aged 18-29 years in good health.

Many counts were recorded for this clone. Given the absence of the conserved phenylalanine or tryptophan at the CDR3 end, a read error is likely. Because the CDR3's place on the DNA is in doubt, the DNA is left out and the CDR3 is given as listed by TCRdb. This rearrangement joins TRBV28 to TRBJ1-2; the table names TRBD1, a call not compared with the DNA. The CDR3 spans 12 amino acids, including both terminal residues. The germline V gene has CDR1 MDHEN and CDR2 SYDVKM. The CDR3 loop reads CASSFAGGHTVI.

The chain has TRBV5-1 and TRBJ1-5, with D possibly TRBD1 on 6 matching bases. CDR3 length: 15 amino acids. V lost 1 base and J 4 bases, leaving 12 bases between the germline ends. CDR1 and CDR2 (germline): SGHRS, YFSETQ. The CDR3 reads CASSLTTGPNQPQHF. The DNA for the CDR3 is TGCGCCAGCAGCTTGACTACAGGGCCGAATCAGCCCCAGCATTTT.

The V gene is TRBV7-9, the J gene TRBJ2-7, with D hard to call. Germline V gives CDR1 SEHNR, CDR2 FQNEAQ (reference sequence). The CDR3 loop spans 14 amino acids. V was cut by 5 bases and J by 2 bases, with 13 bases left in between. Written as DNA, the CDR3 is TGTGCCAGCAGCCCCTATGGCAGAACCTACGAGCAGTACTTC. It translates to CASSPYGRTYEQYF. Looking up the rest from reference TRBV7-9 and TRBJ2-7 gives the full variable domain: DTGVSQNPRHKITKRGQNVTFRCDPISEHNRLYWYRQTLGQGPEFLTYFQNEAQLEKSRLLSDRFSAERPKGSFSTLEIQRTEQGDSAMYLCASSPYGRTYEQYFGPGTRLTVT.

The chain carries TRBV7-9 and TRBJ2-2; D perhaps matches TRBD2 (5 bases). Germline V gene lookup returns CDR1 SEHNR and CDR2 FQNEAQ (reference sequence). CDR3 size: 14 residues. V gave up 6 bases and J gave up 3 bases, with 11 bases separating them. The CDR3 nucleotides read TGTGCCAGCAGGCCGTACGGGGACACCGGGGAGCTGTTTTTT. Translating gives CASRPYGDTGELFF.

The V gene is TRBV27, the J gene TRBJ1-4; no clear D gene. With 1 base removed from V and 5 bases from J, the gap between germline ends came to 11 bases. CDR3 length equals 15 residues. Germline CDR1 MNHEY, CDR2 SMNVEV (reference sequence). CDR3 nucleotides: TGTGCCAGCAGTTTATACTTCCAGCTCAATGAAAAACTGTTTTTT. Its protein is CASSLYFQLNEKLFF. Full variable domain (outside the CDR3, taken from reference TRBV27 and TRBJ1-4): EAQVTQNPRYLITVTGKKLTVTCSQNMNHEYMSWYRQDPGLGLRQIYYSMNVEVTDKGDVPEGYKVSRKEKRNFPLILESPSPNQTSLYFCASSLYFQLNEKLFFGSGTQLSVL.

In this sample, this clone turned up a few times. The chain couples TRBV28 to TRBJ1-5; 12 bases fit TRBD1. J was trimmed by 5 bases and V by 6 bases; bases with no gene match: 11. Germline loops: CDR1 MDHEN, CDR2 SYDVKM. The CDR3 runs to 17 residues. CDR3: CASSFSPGTGGYQPQHF. As DNA, the CDR3 is TGTGCCAGCAGCTTCTCCCCCGGGACAGGGGGCTATCAGCCCCAGCATTTT.

The table lists this clone with a few counts. V and J are TRBV4-2 and TRBJ2-5; 7 nucleotides align to TRBD2. The CDR3 is 14 residues long. J lost 4 bases, V lost 0 bases, and 2 bases had no gene match. Germline V gene data show CDR1 as LGHNA and CDR2 as YNFKEQ. CDR3 loop: CASSQESSGETQYF. The CDR3 DNA is TGTGCCAGCAGCCAAGAATCTAGCGGAGAGACCCAGTACTTC.

The genes are TRBV9 and TRBJ2-7; 9 bases map to TRBD1. Trimming removed 3 bases from V and 2 bases from J; junction bases left unmatched: 6. The CDR3 totals 15 residues. Germline CDR1 reads SGDLS; CDR2 reads YYNGEE. DNA for the CDR3: TGTGCCAGCAGCGAGGGGACAGGGTCACCCTACGAGCAGTACTTC. Protein sequence: CASSEGTGSPYEQYF.

As DNA, the CDR3 is TGTGCCAGCAGTTACTCAGGCGGGAGCGGCGAGCAGTACTTC. Translating it yields CASSYSGGSGEQYF. The chain links TRBV6-6 to TRBJ2-7; TRBD2 aligns across 7 bases. The V segment lost 0 bases and the J segment 6 bases; nucleotides outside the gene matches: 5. The CDR3 covers 14 residues. Germline CDR1 reads MNHNY; CDR2 reads SVGAGI (reference sequence).

The chain is built from TRBV7-6 and TRBJ2-1; D remains ambiguous. Trimming pared 5 bases from V and 11 bases from J, leaving 10 bases between. The CDR3 is 11 amino acids. Germline V gives CDR1 SGHVS, CDR2 FNYEAQ. The CDR3 region is CASSTGLKQFF. The DNA for the CDR3 is TGTGCCAGCAGCACGGGCCTTAAGCAGTTCTTC.

This clone turned up a few times. This chain links TRBV11-2 with TRBJ2-3; D may be TRBD1 (6 bases). Trimming cost V 7 bases and J 4 bases, with 21 bases left between them. CDR1 SGHAT and CDR2 FQNNGV come from the germline V gene. The CDR3 is 16 residues long. DNA of the CDR3: TGTGCCAGCACCCTATTACAGGGAGTTGGGGCAGATACGCAGTATTTT. Translation gives CASTLLQGVGADTQYF.

The rearrangement uses TRBV7-2 and TRBJ2-3; D not certain. Trimming took off 5 bases at V and 5 bases at J, with 8 bases between the two ends. CDR3 length equals 12 residues. CDR1 SGHTA and CDR2 FQGNSA come from the germline V gene. CDR3 residues: CASSLDRDTQYF. The CDR3 nucleotides read TGTGCCAGCAGCCTCGACCGAGATACGCAGTATTTT.

The genes are TRBV4-1 and TRBJ2-3; perhaps TRBD2 as D (5 bases). The CDR3 extends over 14 amino acids. Germline-derived CDR1 and CDR2 are MGHRA and YSYEKL. With 1 base removed from V and 0 bases from J, the gap between germline ends came to 5 bases. The CDR3 bases are TGCGCCAGCAGCCAAGGACTAAGCACAGATACGCAGTATTTT. Residues: CASSQGLSTDTQYF.

CDR3 in DNA: TGTGCCAGCTCACCACTGACAGGGCTCCGAAGGTCCTACGAGCAGTACTTC. This codes for CASSPLTGLRRSYEQYF. J is TRBJ2-7 and V is TRBV18; 7 positions match TRBD1. Germline V CDR1 and CDR2: KGHSH, LQKENI. Unmatched junction bases numbered 10, after V lost 1 base and J lost 1 base. This CDR3 has 17 amino acids.

This clone has only a few counts. The chain has TRBV7-2 and TRBJ2-3, with 11 positions matching TRBD2. The CDR3 is made up of 16 amino acids. J was trimmed by 1 base and V by 5 bases; bases with no gene match: 5. Germline values: CDR1 SGHTA, CDR2 FQGNSA. CDR3 nucleotide sequence: TGTGCCAGCAGCATGTTAGCGGGGGGGGGCACAGATACGCAGTATTTT. This codes for CASSMLAGGGTDTQYF.

The chain carries TRBV2 and TRBJ2-5; possible D gene TRBD1, 5 bases. Per germline, CDR1 SNHLY and CDR2 FYNNEI. CDR3 length equals 14 residues. Trimming pared 1 base from V and 7 bases from J, leaving 13 bases between. CDR3 sequence (DNA): TGTGCCAGCAGTGAAGTGGCAGGGCTTGGGACCCAGTACTTC. Its translation is CASSEVAGLGTQYF.

The chain is built from TRBV7-9 and TRBJ2-6; D is tentatively TRBD1 or TRBD2 (6 bases each). Germline-derived CDR1 and CDR2 are SEHNR and FQNEAQ (reference sequence). V was trimmed by 3 bases and J by 4 bases, leaving 10 bases between them. The CDR3 length is 15 residues. The CDR3 loop reads CASSFGGPGANVLTF. Here the CDR3 DNA reads TGTGCCAGCAGCTTTGGGGGGCCCGGGGCCAACGTCCTGACTTTC.

This clone was observed a handful of times. The chain has TRBV5-4 and TRBJ2-1; D ambiguous. This CDR3 comprises 16 residues. Germline V gives CDR1 SGHNT, CDR2 YYREEE (reference sequence). Trimming took off 1 base at V and 0 bases at J, with 11 bases between the two ends. The DNA for the CDR3 is TGTGCCAGCAGCTTGCGAGTAGCTAGCTCCTACAATGAGCAGTTCTTC. Its protein product is CASSLRVASSYNEQFF.

This clone occurred once. CDR3 coding DNA: TGTGCCAGCAGCATTCGAACCGGGACTCGAGGGACCCAGTACTTC. This gives the protein CASSIRTGTRGTQYF. This rearrangement joins TRBV7-8 to TRBJ2-5, with TRBD2 as a possible D gene (6 bases). V was pared by 5 bases and J by 7 bases, with 20 bases between. The CDR3 runs 15 residues. Per the germline V gene, CDR1 is SGHVS and CDR2 is FQNEAQ.

This chain connects TRBV10-1 to TRBJ2-5; a weak D match, TRBD1 (6 bases). V was trimmed by 4 bases and J by 3 bases, leaving 6 bases between them. The CDR3 is 12 residues long. Germline assignment: CDR1 WNHNN and CDR2 SYGVQD (reference sequence). CDR3 region: CASSAGEETQYF. The CDR3 region has the DNA TGCGCCAGCAGTGCAGGGGAAGAGACCCAGTACTTC.

This rearrangement joins TRBV28 to TRBJ2-5; 7 nucleotides match TRBD2. Germline CDR1 and CDR2: MDHEN and SYDVKM. The CDR3 is made up of 13 amino acids. With V trimmed by 6 bases and J by 5 bases, 6 bases remained unmatched. In DNA, the CDR3 is TGTGCCAGCAGGGGGGGGTCTTGGGAGACCCAGTACTTC. Translation gives CASRGGSWETQYF. Combining the CDR3 with reference TRBV28 and TRBJ2-5 gives the whole variable domain DVKVTQSSRYLVKRTGEKVFLECVQDMDHENMFWYRQDPGLGLRLIYFSYDVKMKEKGDIPEGYSVSREKKERFSLILESASTNQTSMYLCASRGGSWETQYFGPGTRLLVL.

This clone has more than one count but fewer than ten. The chain links TRBV6-6 to TRBJ2-7, with 13 bases that match TRBD2. The CDR3 loop spans 16 amino acids. Germline V gene data show CDR1 as MNHNY and CDR2 as SVGAGI (reference sequence). V lost 5 bases and J lost 7; bases outside the gene matches: 11. The CDR3 is CASSREVLAGGLEQYF. In nucleotides, the CDR3 is TGTGCCAGCAGTCGGGAAGTACTAGCGGGAGGGTTAGAGCAGTACTTC.

This chain uses TRBV7-3 with TRBJ2-5; TRBD2 matches at 11 bases. The germline CDR1 and CDR2 sequences are SGHTA and FQGTGA. The CDR3 is 15 residues long. Germline trimming cut 3 bases from V and 2 bases from J; bases unmatched to any gene: 2. CDR3 amino acids: CASSLGTSGQETQYF. CDR3 bases: TGTGCCAGCAGCTTGGGGACTAGCGGACAAGAGACCCAGTACTTC.

Only one count was recorded for this clone. Other DNA variants within this sample encode the same CDR3. The V call is TRBV6-5, the J call TRBJ1-2, with D perhaps matching TRBD1 (6 bases). CDR1 is MNHEY and CDR2 is SVGAGI in the germline V gene. The V end lost 4 bases, the J end lost 4 bases, and 10 bases lay between the germline ends. This CDR3 spans 13 amino acids. The CDR3 here is CASSLLQGYGYTF. CDR3 DNA sequence: TGTGCCAGCAGTTTATTACAGGGCTATGGCTACACCTTC.

This clone was recorded a few times. At the DNA level, this CDR3 is encoded by other sequences in the same sample as well. This chain joins TRBV6-6 and TRBJ2-3; D call uncertain. The ends were cut back, 5 bases at V and 6 bases at J, with 6 bases in the middle. The CDR3 consists of 11 residues. Germline loops: CDR1 MNHNY, CDR2 SVGAGI (reference sequence). The chain's CDR3 is CASSPRDTQYF. The DNA for the CDR3 is TGTGCCAGCAGTCCCCGGGATACGCAGTATTTT.